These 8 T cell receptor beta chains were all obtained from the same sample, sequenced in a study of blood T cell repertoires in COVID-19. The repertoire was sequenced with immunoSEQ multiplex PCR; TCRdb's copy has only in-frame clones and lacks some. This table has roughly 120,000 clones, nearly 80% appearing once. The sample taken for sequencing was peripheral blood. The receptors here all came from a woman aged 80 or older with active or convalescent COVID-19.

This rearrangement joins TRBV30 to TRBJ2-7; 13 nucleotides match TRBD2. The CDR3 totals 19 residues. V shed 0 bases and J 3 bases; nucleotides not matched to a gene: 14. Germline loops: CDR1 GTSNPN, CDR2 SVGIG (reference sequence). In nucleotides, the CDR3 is TGTGCCTGGAGTGTACCCCGGACTAGCGGGAGTTTTTTATACTACGAGCAGTACTTC. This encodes CAWSVPRTSGSFLYYEQYF. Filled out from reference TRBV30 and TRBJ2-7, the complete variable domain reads SQTIHQWPATLVQPVGSPLSLECTVEGTSNPNLYWYRQAAGRGLQLLFYSVGIGQISSEVPQNLSASRPQDRQFILSSKKLLLSDSGFYLCAWSVPRTSGSFLYYEQYFGPGTRLTVT.

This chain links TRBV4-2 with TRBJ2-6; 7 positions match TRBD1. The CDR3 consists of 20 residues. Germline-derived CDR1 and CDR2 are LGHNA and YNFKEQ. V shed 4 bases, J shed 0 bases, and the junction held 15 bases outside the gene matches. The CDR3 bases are TGTGCCAGCAGCCTCTCCTTGTCCGGGACAGTCAACTCTGGGGCCAACGTCCTGACTTTC. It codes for CASSLSLSGTVNSGANVLTF.

CDR3 protein: CASSQHPSGSDTGELFF. In DNA, the CDR3 is TGCGCCAGCAGCCAACACCCTAGCGGGAGTGACACCGGGGAGCTGTTTTTT. The chain has TRBV5-1 and TRBJ2-2; 10 nucleotides match TRBD2. CDR3 length: 17 amino acids. In germline, CDR1 is SGHRS, CDR2 YFSETQ. V was clipped by 4 bases and J by 3 bases; unmatched bases: 9.

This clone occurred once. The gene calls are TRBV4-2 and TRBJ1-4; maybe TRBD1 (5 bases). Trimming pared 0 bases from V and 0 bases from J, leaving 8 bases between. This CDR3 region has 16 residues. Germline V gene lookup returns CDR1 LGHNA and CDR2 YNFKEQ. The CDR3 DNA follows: TGTGCCAGCAGCCAAGAGACAGAGACAACTAATGAAAAACTGTTTTTT. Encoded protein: CASSQETETTNEKLFF.

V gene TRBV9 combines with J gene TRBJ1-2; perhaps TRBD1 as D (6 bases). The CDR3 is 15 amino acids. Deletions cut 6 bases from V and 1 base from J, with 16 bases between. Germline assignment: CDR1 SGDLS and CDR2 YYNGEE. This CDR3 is CASTRLPDSNYGYTF. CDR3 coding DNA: TGTGCCAGCACCAGGCTGCCGGACAGTAACTATGGCTACACCTTC.

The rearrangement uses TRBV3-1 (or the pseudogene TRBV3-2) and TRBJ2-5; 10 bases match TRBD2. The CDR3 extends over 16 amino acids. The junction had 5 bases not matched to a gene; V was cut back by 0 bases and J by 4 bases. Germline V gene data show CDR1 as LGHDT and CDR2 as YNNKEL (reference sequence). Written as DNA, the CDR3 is TGTGCCAGCAGCCAAGATAAGAGACTAGCGGGAGAGACCCAGTACTTC. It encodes CASSQDKRLAGETQYF.

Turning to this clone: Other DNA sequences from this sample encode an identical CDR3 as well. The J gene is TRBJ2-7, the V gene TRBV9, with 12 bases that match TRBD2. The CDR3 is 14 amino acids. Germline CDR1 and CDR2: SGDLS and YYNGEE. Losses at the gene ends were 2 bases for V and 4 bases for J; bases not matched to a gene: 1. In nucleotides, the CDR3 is TGTGCCAGCAGCGTTGGGACTAGCGGGTACGAGCAGTACTTC. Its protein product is CASSVGTSGYEQYF. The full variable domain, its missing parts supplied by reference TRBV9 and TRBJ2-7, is DSGVTQTPKHLITATGQRVTLRCSPRSGDLSVYWYQQSLDQGLQFLIQYYNGEERAKGNILERFSAQQFPDLHSELNLSSLELGDSALYFCASSVGTSGYEQYFGPGTRLTVT.

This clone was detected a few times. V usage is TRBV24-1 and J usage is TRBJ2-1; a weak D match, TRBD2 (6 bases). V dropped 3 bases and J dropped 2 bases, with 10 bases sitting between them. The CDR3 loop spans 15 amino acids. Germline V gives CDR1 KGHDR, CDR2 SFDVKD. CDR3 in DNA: TGTGCCACCAGTGATGCGGGATTACCCTACAATGAGCAGTTCTTC. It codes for CATSDAGLPYNEQFF.